These 9 T cell receptor beta chains were all obtained from the same sample, sequenced in a study of T-cell memory formation after mild COVID-19. One entry per CDR3 protein, called by TCRdb with MiXCR from the 5' RACE reads. The repertoire holds roughly 580,000 distinct CDR3 sequences, with around 17% as singletons. The sample comprised PBMCs or a T cell subset sorted from them (not recorded which). Receptors originate from an adult woman who had mild COVID-19 (a few samples of this study predate the infection). Cell type and time point are not known.

The chain couples TRBV6-5 to TRBJ2-7, with TRBD1 matching over 10 bases. Looked up from germline, CDR1 is MNHEY and CDR2 is SVGAGI. The CDR3 has 15 amino acids. V dropped 6 bases and J dropped 3; count of bases not matched to a gene: 8. The DNA of the CDR3 is TGTGCCAGCAGCCCTACGACAGGGGGCTTCTACGAGCAGTACTTC. Its protein product is CASSPTTGGFYEQYF.

This clonotype was detected only a few times. The chain uses TRBV12-3 or TRBV12-4 and TRBJ1-2, with 7 positions matching TRBD1. The CDR3 sequence is 14 residues long. V dropped 6 bases and J dropped 12; count of bases not matched to a gene: 16. CDR3 region: CASRPWGRGFKNTF. CDR3 nucleotides: TGTGCCAGCAGGCCCTGGGGCAGGGGGTTCAAAAACACCTTC.

This clonotype has more than one count but fewer than ten. V gene TRBV30 combines with J gene TRBJ2-1; perhaps TRBD1 as D (6 bases). The germline CDR1 and CDR2 sequences are GTSNPN and SVGIG (reference sequence). The CDR3 extends over 19 amino acids. V lost 4 bases and J 1 base, leaving 26 bases between the germline ends. Written as DNA, the CDR3 is TGTGCCTGGAACCCCGGATCACGGACAGTCTTTGGATCCTACAATGAGCAGTTCTTC. Its translation is CAWNPGSRTVFGSYNEQFF.

The rearrangement uses TRBV4-1 and TRBJ1-4; 7 bases are shared with TRBD1. V gave up 2 bases and J gave up 8 bases; unmatched junction bases: 8. This CDR3 comprises 15 residues. Germline CDR1 is MGHRA and CDR2 is YSYEKL. CDR3 coding DNA: TGCGCCAGCAGCCAAACAGGGGTGTTTCGAGAAAAACTGTTTTTT. This encodes CASSQTGVFREKLFF.

The CDR3 sequence is CASSQSSGTPSGEQFF. The CDR3 DNA is TGTGCCAGCAGTCAAAGCTCCGGGACACCCTCGGGTGAGCAGTTCTTC. The chain employs TRBV27 and TRBJ2-1; weak D call: TRBD1 (6 bases). The CDR3 length is 16 residues. Germline V gene sequence: CDR1 MNHEY, CDR2 SMNVEV (reference sequence). Trimming took 5 bases from V and 9 from J, leaving 23 bases between them.

This clonotype was counted at least ten times. Mismatch with germline at one junction end may stem from a read error. The gene calls are TRBV5-1 and TRBJ1-1, with TRBD1 matching 8 bases. This CDR3 is 15 amino acids long. CDR1 and CDR2 from the germline V gene are SGHRS and YFSETQ. The CDR3 DNA reads as TGTGCCAGCAGCTTAGGACAGGGCCTGAACACTGAAGCTTTCTTT. This translates into CASSLGQGLNTEAFF.

The CDR3 here is CASTGTDTQYF. The CDR3 DNA sequence: TGTGCCAGCACGGGGACAGATACGCAGTATTTT. The genes are TRBV6-5 and TRBJ2-3, with D perhaps matching TRBD2 (5 bases). Germline assignment: CDR1 MNHEY and CDR2 SVGAGI. This CDR3 region has 11 residues. The germline V and J ends were trimmed by 7 bases and 3 bases, with 5 bases remaining between them.

The chain has TRBV9 and TRBJ2-3; the D gene is possibly TRBD2 (6 bases). Deletions cut 4 bases from V and 6 bases from J, with 21 bases between. The CDR3 contains 16 residues. The germline V gene has CDR1 SGDLS and CDR2 YYNGEE. CDR3 protein: CASSSTAGPNSDTQYF. The CDR3 DNA reads TGTGCCAGCAGCTCAACCGCGGGGCCGAACTCCGATACGCAGTATTTT.

This clonotype was recorded a few times. The gene calls are TRBV7-6 and TRBJ2-7, with a tentative D call TRBD1 (7 bases). V lost 7 bases, J lost 3 bases, and 16 bases lay in between. The CDR3 sequence is 14 residues long. CDR1 and CDR2 (germline): SGHVS, FNYEAQ. For the CDR3, the DNA is TGTGCCAGCAATCCAGGGGGGCTGGACTACGAGCAGTACTTC. Amino acid sequence: CASNPGGLDYEQYF.